This T cell receptor beta chain originates from a study of beta chain features in type 1 diabetes. As for the study in general: No patient-donor differences in age, gender, total cells or subset yield.

In the case of this clone: No antigen is known for it.

The study's findings and limits: VDJ junctions from type 1 diabetes patients carried fewer insertions and larger deletions. Small HLA sub-analyses could not settle whether HLA shapes TCRB rearrangement.

The CDR3 loop spans 12 amino acids. Deletions cut 2 bases from V and 7 bases from J, with 10 bases between. CDR1 and CDR2 from the germline V gene are SGHDT and YYEEEE. CD45RO/CCR7/CD25/CD127/CD95/CD27 sorting isolated CD4+ naive, central memory, regulatory and stem cell-like memory cells. Investigators reverse transcribed all isolated RNA, so they sequenced expressed TCRB transcripts. Here immunoSEQ multiplex PCR was the method, and the copy in TCRdb shows in-frame clones only, minus some. The data hold around 180,000 clones, with approximately 13% observed a single time. The sample comprised central memory CD4+ T cells from blood. V usage is TRBV5-6 and J usage is TRBJ2-7; no definite D call. The TCR sequence derives from a woman aged 18-29 years in good health. CDR3: CASSFNLREQYF. For the CDR3, the DNA is TGTGCCAGCAGCTTCAATTTGAGAGAGCAGTACTTC.